This T cell receptor beta chain derives from a study of cytomegalovirus exposure and HLA in healthy donors. About the research overall: It was reported in a later analysis that the same platform had been used for the 120 or so validation repertoires as for the roughly 650 first-cohort repertoires.

This clone appeared once. Its antigen is undetermined. The study's findings and limits: Across donors, most TCRs were seen rarely, yet some public ones were widespread.

The protocol was immunoSEQ multiplex PCR, while the TCRdb copy is restricted to in-frame clones and leaves out a portion. The sample lists fewer than 250,000 clones, approximately 87% occurring once. Separate from the roughly 700-subject first cohort was the approximately 130-subject validation cohort, to which the donors belonged. The source of this sequence is a woman aged 18 to 35 in good health and CMV-seronegative. Sequencing was performed on PBMCs.

This chain's CDR3 is CASSSRTEGGYTF. CDR3 DNA: TGTGCCAGCAGTTCCCGGACAGAGGGAGGCTACACCTTC. The chain recombines TRBV28 with TRBJ1-2; D perhaps matches TRBD1 (6 bases). V was trimmed by 4 bases and J by 8 bases, leaving 14 bases between them. The CDR3 covers 13 residues. The germline CDR1 and CDR2 sequences are MDHEN and SYDVKM.